A single sample is the source of the 7 T cell receptor beta chains below, sequenced in a study of blood T cell repertoires in COVID-19. TCRdb's copy holds only in-frame clones and misses some; the assay was immunoSEQ multiplex PCR. Here the sample spans approximately 300,000 clones, about nine tenths being singletons. Source material: PBMCs or T cells enriched from blood (not recorded which). These receptor sequences come from a man in his 60s who had recovered from COVID-19.

The chain combines TRBV3-1 (or the pseudogene TRBV3-2) with TRBJ1-5; 9 positions agree with TRBD1. J was trimmed by 4 bases and V by 3 bases; bases with no gene match: 7. This CDR3 comprises 16 residues. CDR1 is LGHDT and CDR2 is YNNKEL in the germline V gene (reference sequence). The CDR3 loop is CASSQDRGRQNQPQHF. In DNA, the CDR3 is TGTGCCAGCAGCCAGGACAGGGGCAGGCAAAATCAGCCCCAGCATTTT.

This rearrangement joins TRBV7-3 to TRBJ1-3; TRBD1 might be the D (5 bases). Per germline, CDR1 SGHTA and CDR2 FQGTGA. V was trimmed by 5 bases and J by 0 bases, leaving 11 bases between them. This CDR3 comprises 15 residues. The DNA of the CDR3 is TGTGCCAGCAGCCCCACAGGAAGCTCTGGAAACACCATATATTTT. It translates to CASSPTGSSGNTIYF. The variable domain in full, with the rest retrieved from reference TRBV7-3 and TRBJ1-3, is GAGVSQTPSNKVTEKGKYVELRCDPISGHTALYWYRQSLGQGPEFLIYFQGTGAADDSGLPNDRFFAVRPEGSVSTLKIQRTERGDSAVYLCASSPTGSSGNTIYFGEGSWLTVV.

The V call is TRBV5-1, the J call TRBJ2-5, with D possibly matching TRBD1 (6 bases). This CDR3 has 15 residues. Per the germline V gene, CDR1 is SGHRS and CDR2 is YFSETQ. Trimming left V 5 bases short and J 5 bases short, with 19 bases between. The CDR3 nucleotides are TGCGCCAGCAGTTTACAGGGAACGGGTAGGGAGACCCAGTACTTC. It translates to CASSLQGTGRETQYF. The complete variable domain, with remaining parts taken from reference TRBV5-1 and TRBJ2-5, reads KAGVTQTPRYLIKTRGQQVTLSCSPISGHRSVSWYQQTPGQGLQFLFEYFSETQRNKGNFPGRFSGRQFSNSRSEMNVSTLELGDSALYLCASSLQGTGRETQYFGPGTRLLVL.

The V and J genes are TRBV7-2 and TRBJ2-1; perhaps TRBD1 as D (5 bases). Germline V gene sequence: CDR1 SGHTA, CDR2 FQGNSA. This CDR3 is built from 14 residues. V lost 1 base, J lost 6 bases, and 10 bases lay in between. CDR3 coding DNA: TGTGCCAGCAGCTTAGTCCCAGGGATCAATGAGCAGTTCTTC. Translating it yields CASSLVPGINEQFF.

This clone was picked up a small number of times. The genes are TRBV29-1 and TRBJ2-1; 9 positions match TRBD2. CDR1 is SQVTM, CDR2 ANQGSEA, per germline. This CDR3 has 13 amino acids. The DNA of the CDR3 is TGCAGTGGGTGGAGCGGGAGGCATGGGGAGCAGTTCTTC. It specifies CSGWSGRHGEQFF.

In this sample, this clone turned up once. This chain connects TRBV7-2 to TRBJ2-7; D might be TRBD1 (6 bases). Trimming shortened V by 0 bases and J by 4 bases, and 16 bases separated the two germline ends. The CDR3 consists of 16 residues. In germline, CDR1 is SGHTA, CDR2 FQGNSA. In DNA form, the CDR3 reads TGTGCCAGCAGCTTAGCCGGCCTGGGGACAACTTACGAGCAGTACTTC. Residues: CASSLAGLGTTYEQYF.

V gene TRBV25-1 combines with J gene TRBJ2-3, with 8 bases lining up with TRBD2. V shed 3 bases, J shed 5 bases, and the junction held 7 bases outside the gene matches. Per germline, CDR1 MGHDK and CDR2 SYGVNS. The CDR3 totals 15 residues. The CDR3 sequence: CASSDPGLAVDTQYF. The CDR3 DNA is TGTGCCAGCAGTGATCCAGGACTAGCCGTAGATACGCAGTATTTT. The variable domain in full, completed from reference TRBV25-1 and TRBJ2-3, reads EADIYQTPRYLVIGTGKKITLECSQTMGHDKMYWYQQDPGMELHLIHYSYGVNSTEKGDLSSESTVSRIRTEHFPLTLESARPSHTSQYLCASSDPGLAVDTQYFGPGTRLTVL.